This T cell receptor beta chain is drawn from a study of OX40 agonist ivuxolimab in advanced cancers. Study context: Prior therapy, whether anti-PD-1, anti-PD-L1 or anti-CTLA-4, was allowed, and less than 45% had some.

Losses at the gene ends were 3 bases for V and 3 bases for J; bases not matched to a gene: 3. This CDR3 spans 15 amino acids. The germline gives CDR1 LGHNA, CDR2 YNFKEQ. This clone was seen ten or more times. Profiled with immunoSEQ multiplex PCR; TCRdb holds only in-frame clones, not every one. This sample has about 36,000 clones; 60% to 80% occur once, and the top ten carry roughly 23%. Sequencing was performed on CD4+ or CD8+ T cells sorted from blood, taken in a trial of the OX40 agonist ivuxolimab. The V and J genes are TRBV4-2 and TRBJ2-5; 11 bases match TRBD2. The sequence was obtained from an adult with an advanced solid tumor such as melanoma, head and neck, liver or kidney cancer. The CDR3 region is CASSQGLAEEETQYF. The CDR3 DNA follows: TGTGCCAGCAGCCAGGGACTAGCGGAAGAAGAGACCCAGTACTTC.